Included here is one T cell receptor beta chain sequence, with context. This clone was detected once. What antigen it recognizes has not been identified. It has no much larger one-base neighbor in the sample; base qualities were not kept. This specimen comes from a study of blood T cell repertoires in COVID-19 (dated by TCRdb to about 2020). Study-wide context: Samples covering the acute and convalescent phases of COVID-19 were provided by collaborators in the United States, Italy and Spain. The dataset comprised deeply sampled blood TCRbeta repertoires from subjects exposed to, actively infected with, or recovered from COVID-19. The material from the prospective study consisted of cDNA or gDNA derived from T cells, B-cell-depleted T cells, or PBMCs. Samples came from the ongoing ImmuneRACE study (first 160 participants) plus 1,254 subjects from 6 global collaborators. Where HLA class I and class II types were available, the types were taken from metadata supplied by the sample provider, not from assay-based typing. The repertoires were released in a freely available public database intended as a resource for research on the immune response to SARS-CoV-2. The sample metadata nearly always contained a de-identified subject ID, COVID-19 status, age in years and sex.

TCRbeta CDR3 regions were amplified from genomic DNA by means of the immunoSEQ Assay, a bias-controlled multiplex PCR. As for the authors' bioinformatics: The number of nucleated cells in each sample was estimated from the amplification of reference gene primers within the assay. To quantify the absolute abundance of each unique TCRbeta CDR3 rearrangement, sequence reads were collapsed and filtered. Productive Simpson clonality was computed per sample as the square root of Simpson's diversity index over productive rearrangements. TCRdb took over this immuneACCESS table, retaining in-frame rearrangements with V and J assigned. Such tables are incomplete; in checked studies, under half of the missing clones stem from an unresolved V gene, and the remainder is unexplained. The DNA was the basis for D and trimming; V, J and clone size are from that table. Within this sample are fewer than 350,000 clones, with more than 70% of them counted one time only. The ten largest clones add up to 3% to 4.5% of the sample.

From its cysteine to its phenylalanine, the CDR3 spans 17 amino acids. The only DNA kept is the CDR3, 51 bases in frame from the first base. Reading the germline V gene gives CDR1 MNHEY and CDR2 SVGEGT. The germline V end is reduced by 4 bases and the J end by 8 bases; junction bases left unmatched: 15. Overall study results and their limits: The amount of clinical and demographic metadata varied by source and participant and was provided uncurated.

At one collaborating source in Seattle, patients were enrolled during active infection and were followed longitudinally through the course of disease. The collaborating institutions used their own protocols to collect whole blood in K2EDTA tubes. For TCRbeta analysis, collaborator samples were shipped as frozen whole blood, as isolated PBMCs, or as DNA extracted from either sample type. Sequences were obtained from peripheral blood. This clonotype originated in a woman aged 55-69 years with COVID-19, enrolled during active disease. This receptor chain uses TRBV6-2 or TRBV6-3 and TRBJ1-2; 11 bases in the middle match TRBD1. The CDR3 has the sequence CASSSPYRTGGSGGYTF. Read as DNA, the sequence is TGTGCCAGCAGTTCCCCTTACAGGACAGGGGGCTCAGGCGGCTACACCTTC.